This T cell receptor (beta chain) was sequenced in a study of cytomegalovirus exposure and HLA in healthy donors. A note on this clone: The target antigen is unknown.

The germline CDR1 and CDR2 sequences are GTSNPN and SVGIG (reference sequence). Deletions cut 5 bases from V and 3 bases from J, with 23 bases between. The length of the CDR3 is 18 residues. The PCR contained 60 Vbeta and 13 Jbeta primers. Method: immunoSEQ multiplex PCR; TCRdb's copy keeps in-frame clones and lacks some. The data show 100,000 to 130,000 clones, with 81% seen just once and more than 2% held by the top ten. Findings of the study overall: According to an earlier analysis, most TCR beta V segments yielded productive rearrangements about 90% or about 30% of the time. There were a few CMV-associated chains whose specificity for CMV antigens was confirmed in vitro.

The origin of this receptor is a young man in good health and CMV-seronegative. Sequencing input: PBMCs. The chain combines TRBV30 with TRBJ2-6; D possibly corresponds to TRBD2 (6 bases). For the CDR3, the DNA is TGTGCCTGGGGGGCATCCGGAGGGAGAAGTGGTGGGGCCAACGTCCTGACTTTC. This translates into CAWGASGGRSGGANVLTF.